Each of the 25 T cell receptor beta chains below was sequenced from the same sample in a study of TIL therapy for anti-PD-1-resistant metastatic lung cancer. The sample's time point: pre-treatment sample, taken before nivolumab and TIL therapy. This was the immunoSEQ v3 assay. Profiled with immunoSEQ multiplex PCR; TCRdb holds only in-frame clones, not every one. The sample carries approximately 50,000 clones, 79% recorded once. The sample in question was blood, obtained at baseline. The receptors here all came from a man in his 70s with non-small cell lung cancer.

This clone was counted ten times or more. Other DNA sequences in this specimen translate into the identical CDR3. The V and J genes are TRBV25-1 and TRBJ1-4, with 9 positions matching TRBD1. Trimming removed 3 bases from V and 6 bases from J; junction bases left unmatched: 5. Germline lookup yields CDR1 MGHDK and CDR2 SYGVNS. This CDR3 has 15 amino acids. The CDR3 sequence: CASSDPRTGDEKLFF. The CDR3 DNA reads as TGTGCCAGCAGTGATCCTAGGACAGGGGATGAAAAACTGTTTTTT.

The chain employs TRBV4-2 and TRBJ2-7; 7 nucleotides line up with TRBD2. J gave up 4 bases and V 5 bases, and 8 bases lay outside the gene matches. Germline CDR1 and CDR2: LGHNA and YNFKEQ. This CDR3 contains 14 residues. The CDR3 region has the DNA TGTGCCAGCAGCGGGAGGGGAGATACGTACGAGCAGTACTTC. It specifies CASSGRGDTYEQYF.

The chain recombines TRBV29-1 with TRBJ2-7; tentative D call: TRBD1 (5 bases). Germline loops: CDR1 SQVTM, CDR2 ANQGSEA. The CDR3 covers 12 residues. V was cut by 4 bases and J by 1 base, with 8 bases left in between. This chain's CDR3 is CSVVPGSYEQYF. CDR3 bases: TGCAGCGTTGTTCCAGGGTCCTACGAGCAGTACTTC.

V is TRBV4-2 and J is TRBJ1-4; D perhaps matches TRBD1 (5 bases). The length of the CDR3 is 17 residues. The germline V gene has CDR1 LGHNA and CDR2 YNFKEQ. Between the trimmed V and J ends, which lost 4 bases and 3 bases, there was a span of 18 bases. CDR3 protein: CASSRQPRQNANEKLFF. DNA of the CDR3: TGTGCCAGCAGCCGCCAACCGAGACAGAACGCTAATGAAAAACTGTTTTTT.

V usage is TRBV9 and J usage is TRBJ2-5, with D perhaps given as TRBD1 or TRBD2 (7 bases each). From germline, CDR1 is SGDLS and CDR2 YYNGEE. This CDR3 has 14 amino acids. Trimming stripped 4 bases from V and 2 bases from J, with 12 bases between. The CDR3 here is CASSPRGGQETQYF. The CDR3 nucleotides read TGTGCCAGCAGCCCCAGGGGGGGGCAAGAGACCCAGTACTTC.

This rearrangement joins TRBV10-3 to TRBJ2-2, with 7 positions matching TRBD2. The CDR3 runs 13 residues. The J segment lost 5 bases and the V segment lost 8 bases, leaving 5 bases of the junction unmatched. Germline CDR1 ENHRY, CDR2 SYGVKD. The CDR3: CAIWPAGTGELFF. The CDR3 DNA is TGTGCCATCTGGCCAGCGGGAACCGGGGAGCTGTTTTTT.

The rearrangement joins TRBV19 to TRBJ2-5; 7 nucleotides align to TRBD1. Germline lookup yields CDR1 LNHDA and CDR2 SQIVND (reference sequence). The V gene end was trimmed by 4 bases and the J gene end by 5 bases; junction bases not matched to a gene: 7. The CDR3 length is 14 residues. As DNA, the CDR3 is TGTGCCAGTAGTACCCAACAGGGGTTGGAGACCCAGTACTTC. Translated, it gives CASSTQQGLETQYF.

V and J are TRBV7-3 and TRBJ1-1; D gene unclear. The CDR3 contains 15 residues. V was cut by 3 bases and J by 2 bases, with 13 bases left in between. Germline CDR1 and CDR2: SGHTA and FQGTGA. CDR3 sequence reads: CASSLQATANTEAFF. The CDR3 DNA reads TGTGCCAGCAGCTTGCAGGCGACCGCTAACACTGAAGCTTTCTTT.

V and J are TRBV4-1 and TRBJ2-7, with TRBD2 matching over 10 bases. Germline values: CDR1 MGHRA, CDR2 YSYEKL. The CDR3 totals 17 residues. V trimming: 0 bases; J trimming: 3 bases; junction bases outside the gene matches: 8. The CDR3 coding sequence is TGCGCCAGCAGCCAAGATCTAGCGGCTAGCGGGAGCTACGAGCAGTACTTC. It codes for CASSQDLAASGSYEQYF.

This clone was recorded once. The chain combines TRBV18 with TRBJ1-2; TRBD1 is a possible D gene (6 bases). The CDR3 spans 15 residues. Germline CDR1 is KGHSH and CDR2 is LQKENI. Trimming took off 6 bases at V and 6 bases at J, with 20 bases between the two ends. DNA for the CDR3: TGTGCCAGCTCGCCGGGGCCCGACAGGACCCATGGCTACACCTTC. Its translation: CASSPGPDRTHGYTF.

There are a few counts of this clone. The chain is built from TRBV20-1 and TRBJ1-2, with D perhaps matching TRBD1 (5 bases). Germline CDR1 reads DFQATT; CDR2 reads SNEGSKA (reference sequence). The CDR3 has 11 amino acids. V dropped 2 bases and J dropped 8 bases, with 9 bases sitting between them. As DNA, the CDR3 is TGCAGTGCTAGATCAGGGTGGGGCTACACCTTC. Amino acid sequence: CSARSGWGYTF.

The V gene is TRBV11-2, the J gene TRBJ2-5; D might be TRBD2 (6 bases). Germline loops: CDR1 SGHAT, CDR2 FQNNGV. Trimming removed 6 bases from V and 5 bases from J, with 16 bases in between. The CDR3 runs to 14 residues. CDR3: CASRIGGRRETQYF. The DNA of the CDR3 is TGTGCCAGCAGAATCGGGGGTAGAAGGGAGACCCAGTACTTC.

This chain uses TRBV7-9 with TRBJ2-7, with D possibly matching TRBD1 (6 bases). The V end lost 4 bases, the J end lost 2 bases, and 9 bases lay between the germline ends. Germline V gives CDR1 SEHNR, CDR2 FQNEAQ (reference sequence). The CDR3 runs 13 residues. CDR3 protein: CASSSWTAYEQYF. The CDR3 coding sequence is TGTGCCAGCAGCTCTTGGACAGCCTACGAGCAGTACTTC.

Concerning this clone: Other DNA variants within this sample encode the same CDR3. CDR3 sequence (DNA): TGCGCCAGCAGCCTGACCGACGGTCTATCTGGAAACACCATATATTTT. It specifies CASSLTDGLSGNTIYF. The chain joins TRBV5-1 to TRBJ1-3; D unresolved. The CDR3 totals 16 residues. V lost 4 bases, J lost 1 base, and 15 bases lay in between. Germline CDR1 reads SGHRS; CDR2 reads YFSETQ.

The rearrangement uses TRBV5-3 and TRBJ2-1; 9 bases are shared with TRBD1. TRBV5-3 is reported as an ORF; its role is uncertain. V was pared by 4 bases and J by 0 bases, with 17 bases of the junction left unmatched. The CDR3 covers 20 residues. The CDR3 sequence: CARSPCRTHRGPSSYNEQFF. CDR3 sequence (DNA): TGTGCCAGAAGCCCGTGCCGAACTCACAGGGGGCCCAGCTCCTACAATGAGCAGTTCTTC.

This clone was counted between two and nine times. The genes are TRBV4-1 and TRBJ1-5; D not certain. The CDR3 is 15 amino acids. V gave up 1 base and J gave up 0 bases, with 7 bases separating them. Germline V lookup: CDR1 MGHRA, CDR2 YSYEKL. The CDR3 sequence is CASSQGQDSNQPQHF. The CDR3 nucleotides are TGCGCCAGCAGCCAAGGGCAGGATAGCAATCAGCCCCAGCATTTT.

This clone was found a few times. V usage is TRBV5-1 and J usage is TRBJ1-2; a weak D match, TRBD1 (5 bases). The CDR3 is made up of 14 amino acids. CDR1 and CDR2 from the germline V gene are SGHRS and YFSETQ. Trimming took 2 bases from V and 5 from J, leaving 13 bases between them. The CDR3 protein is CASSFEAGRYGYTF. As DNA, the CDR3 is TGCGCCAGCAGCTTCGAGGCAGGGCGGTATGGCTACACCTTC.

CDR3 nucleotides: TGTGCCAGCATGGCAGGGGGCACAGATACGCAGTATTTT. Protein product: CASMAGGTDTQYF. V usage is TRBV2 and J usage is TRBJ2-3; tentative D call: TRBD1 (6 bases). Germline V gene lookup returns CDR1 SNHLY and CDR2 FYNNEI. The CDR3 runs to 13 residues. V was cut by 7 bases and J by 1 base, with 9 bases left in between.

V is TRBV11-3 and J is TRBJ2-7; 7 nucleotides match TRBD2. Losses at the gene ends were 5 bases for V and 3 bases for J; bases not matched to a gene: 4. The germline gives CDR1 SGHNT, CDR2 YENEEA. The CDR3 sequence is 13 residues long. CDR3: CASSTGLNYEQYF. DNA for the CDR3: TGTGCCAGCAGCACGGGACTAAACTACGAGCAGTACTTC.

V gene TRBV5-1 combines with J gene TRBJ2-7; D ambiguous. Germline V gives CDR1 SGHRS, CDR2 YFSETQ. The CDR3 consists of 13 residues. The V and J ends lost 2 bases and 1 base respectively, with 7 bases between them. CDR3: CASSLEGSYEQYF. The CDR3 bases are TGCGCCAGCAGCTTAGAAGGTTCCTACGAGCAGTACTTC.

The J gene is TRBJ1-2, the V gene TRBV5-1, with a tentative D call TRBD1 (5 bases). Germline V gene sequence: CDR1 SGHRS, CDR2 YFSETQ. V lost 4 bases and J lost 2, with 15 bases in between. This CDR3 contains 15 residues. CDR3 residues: CASSPPGLNNYGYTF. In nucleotides, the CDR3 is TGCGCCAGCAGCCCGCCGGGACTCAACAACTATGGCTACACCTTC.

The J gene is TRBJ1-2, the V gene TRBV28; D gene uncertain. This CDR3 region has 15 residues. Germline CDR1 and CDR2: MDHEN and SYDVKM. Trimming took 3 bases from V and 2 from J, leaving 13 bases between them. This CDR3 reads CASSFSGSANYGYTF. The DNA for the CDR3 is TGTGCCAGCAGTTTCTCTGGGAGCGCCAACTATGGCTACACCTTC.

The chain recombines TRBV9 with TRBJ1-1; 7 bases fit TRBD1. Germline loops: CDR1 SGDLS, CDR2 YYNGEE. The junction had 7 bases not matched to a gene; V was cut back by 4 bases and J by 1 base. The CDR3 length is 15 residues. The CDR3 loop reads CASSSRTGGNTEAFF. CDR3 coding DNA: TGTGCCAGCAGCTCGAGGACAGGTGGGAACACTGAAGCTTTCTTT.

This chain uses TRBV28 with TRBJ1-1; D is unresolved. Per germline, CDR1 MDHEN and CDR2 SYDVKM. The CDR3 is 13 amino acids. The V and J ends lost 9 bases and 4 bases respectively, with 15 bases between them. For the CDR3, the DNA is TGTGCCAGTCTGAGGGAGCGGACCACTGAAGCTTTCTTT. This codes for CASLRERTTEAFF.

The chain is built from TRBV5-1 and TRBJ2-1, with 13 bases fitting TRBD2. This CDR3 contains 17 residues. Germline V gene lookup returns CDR1 SGHRS and CDR2 YFSETQ. V was clipped by 7 bases and J by 7 bases; unmatched bases: 14. The CDR3 nucleotides are TGCGCCAGCCGCGCCTCTACCGGGACTAGCGGGAAGAATGAGCAGTTCTTC. This sequence encodes CASRASTGTSGKNEQFF. Based on the CDR3 plus reference TRBV5-1 and TRBJ2-1, the full variable domain is KAGVTQTPRYLIKTRGQQVTLSCSPISGHRSVSWYQQTPGQGLQFLFEYFSETQRNKGNFPGRFSGRQFSNSRSEMNVSTLELGDSALYLCASRASTGTSGKNEQFFGPGTRLTVL.